This TCR beta chain comes out of a study of T cell repertoires in ileal Crohn's disease. Findings and limits, study-wide: High-frequency clones were more common in sorted CD8 than CD4 cells. Every patient over 26.8% clonality showed endoscopic recurrence.

TCRdb's copy holds only in-frame clones and misses some; the assay was immunoSEQ multiplex PCR. The table records 14,000 or so clones, around 80% of them present only once. Deletions cut 2 bases from V and 3 bases from J, with 13 bases between. Per germline, CDR1 MNHEY and CDR2 SVGAGI. The CDR3 runs 15 residues. Time point described: inflamed ileum from the surgical specimen. Eligibility required adulthood, ileal or ileocolonic Crohn's disease and indicated ileocolonic resection. Details on this clone: No antigen is known for it.

Source material: ileal tissue. The clonotype was recovered from an adult with Crohn's disease. The chain has TRBV6-5 and TRBJ1-2; no clear D. CDR3 sequence reads: CASSYPPPRHYGYTF. For the CDR3, the DNA is TGTGCCAGCAGTTACCCGCCCCCTCGGCACTATGGCTACACCTTC.